The 5 T cell receptor beta chains below all came from one sample that was sequenced in a study of T cell repertoires in cytomegalovirus infection (dated by TCRdb to about 2019). The instrument was an Illumina HiSeq 1500. Clones were called with MiXCR by TCRdb after fastp trimmed the public reads at Q25, and only in-frame beta chains were retained. A single entry per CDR3 protein holds the most common genes and DNA from its merged rows. A total of roughly 990,000 distinct CDR3 sequences appear in this sample, around 31% of them only once. Of the sample, about 14% falls within the top ten clones. The treatment or condition tag for this specimen amounts to: in vitro stimulation with specific CMV peptide epitopes to enrich CMV-specific T cells. For these TCRs, the target antigens are not known. The specimen was cultured CD8+ T cells from PBMCs, collected from culture after CMV antigen stimulation. The receptor set was obtained from a human donor in good health (CMV status not recorded). Some clones in this sample may be carry-over from other donors' samples.

J is TRBJ1-2 and V is TRBV7-9; D is unclear. Trimming left V 3 bases short and J 4 bases short, with 12 bases between. Per germline, CDR1 SEHNR and CDR2 FQNEAQ (reference sequence). This CDR3 comprises 14 residues. CDR3 nucleotide sequence: TGTGCCAGCAGCTTGGAGATTCGCAGCTATGGCTACACCTTC. It is translated as CASSLEIRSYGYTF.

The CDR3, as DNA: TGTGCCAGCAGTTTAAGGGCCCCGAACACTGAAGCTTTCTTT. This sequence encodes CASSLRAPNTEAFF. This chain joins TRBV27 and TRBJ1-1; unclear D gene. The CDR3 is 14 residues long. CDR1 and CDR2 (germline): MNHEY, SMNVEV (reference sequence). Trimming pared 2 bases from V and 1 base from J, leaving 8 bases between.

This chain uses TRBV27 with TRBJ2-2; TRBD1 matches at 7 bases. The germline CDR1 and CDR2 sequences are MNHEY and SMNVEV (reference sequence). V lost 5 bases, J lost 4 bases, and 7 bases stayed unmatched. The CDR3 contains 15 residues. The CDR3 region is CASSTPGQSTGELFF. CDR3 bases: TGTGCCAGCAGTACACCGGGACAGAGCACCGGGGAGCTGTTTTTT.

In DNA form, the CDR3 reads TGTGCCATCCCGGGGGGGACAGGGGGCTGGCGCGAGACCCAGTACTTC. Translated: CAIPGGTGGWRETQYF. V usage is TRBV5-3 and J usage is TRBJ2-5; 12 nucleotides line up with TRBD1. TRBV5-3 is an ORF; its function is uncertain. Losses at the gene ends were 9 bases for V and 5 bases for J; bases not matched to a gene: 14. This CDR3 comprises 16 residues.

The chain couples TRBV6-1 to TRBJ2-3; 8 bases are shared with TRBD2. The germline CDR1 and CDR2 sequences are MNHNS and SASEGT. CDR3 size: 11 residues. The J segment lost 6 bases and the V segment lost 10 bases, leaving 3 bases of the junction unmatched. CDR3 residues: CAIGRGDTQYF. The CDR3 DNA follows: TGTGCCATCGGGAGGGGGGATACGCAGTATTTT.